This TCR beta chain was found in a study of shared clonotypes between healthy human individuals. Sequencing was performed with immunoSEQ multiplex PCR; in TCRdb, only in-frame clones are kept and a portion is missing. The data contain some 660,000 clones, about 80% of them singletons. Notes on this clone: Different DNA sequences within this sample yield the same CDR3.

The V end was cut by 4 bases, the J end by 4 bases, with 7 bases between. The germline CDR1 and CDR2 sequences are MDHEN and SYDVKM. The CDR3 is 12 amino acids. Sequencing used memory CD4+ T cells sorted from blood. Subset of the sample: CD45RA-negative fraction. V gene TRBV28 combines with J gene TRBJ1-1; the D is unclear. The TCR sequence derives from a woman younger than 45 in good health. CDR3 DNA: TGTGCCAGCAGTTCCGTAGCCACTGAAGCTTTCTTT. It yields the protein CASSSVATEAFF.